This entry lists 17 T cell receptor beta chains sequenced from one sample in a study of cytomegalovirus exposure and HLA in healthy donors. Primers: 60 Vbeta forward and 13 Jbeta reverse. Some clones are missing from TCRdb's copy, which holds only in-frame ones; the method was immunoSEQ multiplex PCR. The sample lists over 95,000 clones; about 80% were seen once. The sequenced material came from PBMCs. Every receptor here comes from a woman aged 40 to 50 in good health and CMV-seropositive.

The V and J genes are TRBV30 and TRBJ1-2, with 10 bases fitting TRBD1. V lost 4 bases, J lost 3 bases, and 5 bases stayed unmatched. Germline-derived CDR1 and CDR2 are GTSNPN and SVGIG (reference sequence). This CDR3 has 14 residues. The CDR3 spells CAWTRQGADYGYTF. CDR3 sequence (DNA): TGTGCCTGGACCCGACAGGGGGCTGACTATGGCTACACCTTC.

In its sample, this clone was seen a few times. The junction and the germline gene differ at one end; a read error may be behind it. This chain uses TRBV7-9 with TRBJ1-2; possible D gene TRBD1, 5 bases. CDR1 SEHNR and CDR2 FQNEAQ come from the germline V gene (reference sequence). This CDR3 has 12 amino acids. CDR3 region: CSSSLQDYGYTF. In DNA form, the CDR3 reads TGTTCCAGCAGCTTACAGGACTATGGCTACACCTTC.

Note on this clone: Within the sample, other DNA sequences also encode this same CDR3. The gene calls are TRBV19 and TRBJ2-7; TRBD1 matches 7 bases. Germline-derived CDR1 and CDR2 are LNHDA and SQIVND (reference sequence). J was trimmed by 2 bases and V by 6 bases; bases with no gene match: 4. The CDR3 contains 13 residues. This chain's CDR3 is CASSRTGPYEQYF. In DNA, the CDR3 is TGTGCCAGTAGCCGGACAGGCCCCTACGAGCAGTACTTC.

This clone was seen once. This chain uses TRBV30 with TRBJ1-4; 12 bases align to TRBD1. V was pared by 6 bases and J by 6 bases, with 2 bases of the junction left unmatched. This CDR3 region has 13 residues. CDR1 GTSNPN and CDR2 SVGIG come from the germline V gene (reference sequence). This chain's CDR3 is CACGTGGDEKLFF. CDR3 nucleotides: TGTGCCTGCGGGACAGGGGGCGATGAAAAACTGTTTTTT. Filled out from reference TRBV30 and TRBJ1-4, the complete variable domain reads SQTIHQWPATLVQPVGSPLSLECTVEGTSNPNLYWYRQAAGRGLQLLFYSVGIGQISSEVPQNLSASRPQDRQFILSSKKLLLSDSGFYLCACGTGGDEKLFFGSGTQLSVL.

The chain uses TRBV5-1 and TRBJ1-4, with unresolved D. The CDR3 consists of 15 residues. Trimming took off 6 bases at V and 0 bases at J, with 12 bases between the two ends. Germline lookup yields CDR1 SGHRS and CDR2 YFSETQ. CDR3 protein: CASKTSTATNEKLFF. The CDR3 bases are TGCGCCAGCAAAACATCAACCGCAACTAATGAAAAACTGTTTTTT.

Remarks on this clone: This sample includes further DNA sequences coding for the same CDR3. The chain combines TRBV30 with TRBJ1-2; no definite D call. The CDR3 contains 13 residues. Germline CDR1 GTSNPN, CDR2 SVGIG (reference sequence). The V and J ends lost 0 bases and 0 bases respectively, with 5 bases between them. The CDR3 region is CAWSVEANYGYTF. The CDR3 DNA reads as TGTGCCTGGAGTGTTGAGGCTAACTATGGCTACACCTTC. Supplemented by reference TRBV30 and TRBJ1-2, the full variable domain reads SQTIHQWPATLVQPVGSPLSLECTVEGTSNPNLYWYRQAAGRGLQLLFYSVGIGQISSEVPQNLSASRPQDRQFILSSKKLLLSDSGFYLCAWSVEANYGYTFGSGTRLTVV.

The DNA of the CDR3 is TGCGCCAGCAGCTGGCCCGGGACTATCTATGGCTACACCTTC. Translating it yields CASSWPGTIYGYTF. The chain uses TRBV5-1 and TRBJ1-2, with D tentatively TRBD1 (5 bases). Trimming stripped 3 bases from V and 4 bases from J, with 13 bases between. The CDR3 length is 14 residues. CDR1 and CDR2 (germline): SGHRS, YFSETQ.

The chain joins TRBV11-2 to TRBJ1-1; 8 nucleotides line up with TRBD1. Germline CDR1 is SGHAT and CDR2 is FQNNGV. The CDR3 totals 14 residues. Trimming took 5 bases from V and 5 from J; bases not matched to a gene: 7. The CDR3 loop reads CASSLRTGSTEAFF. For the CDR3, the DNA is TGTGCCAGCAGCCTTCGGACAGGGAGTACTGAAGCTTTCTTT.

J is TRBJ2-5 and V is TRBV4-1; 10 bases are a match to TRBD2. The DNA end is a closer match to TRBJ2-7, so the J assignment may be wrong. The CDR3 runs to 14 residues. CDR1 MGHRA and CDR2 YSYEKL come from the germline V gene. The CDR3 region is CASSQVGLAVEQYF. The CDR3 nucleotides read TGCGCCAGCAGCCAAGTTGGACTAGCGGTCGAGCAGTACTTC.

This chain links TRBV30 with TRBJ2-7; 7 positions agree with TRBD1. Germline V lookup: CDR1 GTSNPN, CDR2 SVGIG (reference sequence). V dropped 2 bases and J dropped 3; count of bases not matched to a gene: 13. The length of the CDR3 is 16 residues. Here the CDR3 reads CAWSRRQGTGGYEQYF. The CDR3 nucleotides read TGTGCCTGGAGTCGGAGACAGGGTACAGGAGGCTACGAGCAGTACTTC.

This clone has only one observation. The chain employs TRBV7-6 and TRBJ2-5, with D possibly being TRBD1 (5 bases). Trimming stripped 5 bases from V and 2 bases from J, with 9 bases between. The CDR3 sequence is 13 residues long. From germline, CDR1 is SGHVS and CDR2 FNYEAQ. The CDR3 nucleotides are TGTGCCAGCAGCACAGGAAATCAAGAGACCCAGTACTTC. It translates to CASSTGNQETQYF.

The count of this clone is one. The V and J genes are TRBV4-1 and TRBJ2-7; 11 bases agree with TRBD2. J gave up 6 bases and V 4 bases, and 8 bases lay outside the gene matches. This CDR3 has 15 amino acids. Looked up from germline, CDR1 is MGHRA and CDR2 is YSYEKL. In DNA form, the CDR3 reads TGCGCCAGCAGCCCCCCTCTAGCGGGGGGTGGCGAGCAGTACTTC. It translates to CASSPPLAGGGEQYF.

J is TRBJ1-2 and V is TRBV19; TRBD1 is a possible D gene (5 bases). V shed 5 bases and J shed 8 bases, with 21 bases lying between them. There are 15 residues in the CDR3. Germline loops: CDR1 LNHDA, CDR2 SQIVND (reference sequence). CDR3 loop: CASSFLGLLGRGYTF. The CDR3 nucleotides read TGTGCCAGTAGTTTTCTCGGGCTGCTGGGGCGAGGCTACACCTTC. Full variable domain (outside the CDR3, taken from reference TRBV19 and TRBJ1-2): DGGITQSPKYLFRKEGQNVTLSCEQNLNHDAMYWYRQDPGQGLRLIYYSQIVNDFQKGDIAEGYSVSREKKESFPLTVTSAQKNPTAFYLCASSFLGLLGRGYTFGSGTRLTVV.

This chain joins TRBV5-4 and TRBJ2-3, with 12 bases fitting TRBD2. This CDR3 has 15 residues. Germline trimming cut 4 bases from V and 2 bases from J; bases unmatched to any gene: 2. Germline V gene sequence: CDR1 SGHNT, CDR2 YYREEE (reference sequence). CDR3 protein: CASSGTSGHTDTQYF. In DNA form, the CDR3 reads TGTGCCAGCAGCGGGACTAGCGGGCACACAGATACGCAGTATTTT.

A few counts support this clone. This chain connects TRBV2 to TRBJ1-1, with D unresolved. CDR1 is SNHLY and CDR2 is FYNNEI in the germline V gene. V was pared by 4 bases and J by 8 bases, with 8 bases between. CDR3 length: 11 amino acids. The chain's CDR3 is CASSVRGEAFF. Written as DNA, the CDR3 is TGTGCCAGCAGTGTCCGGGGAGAAGCTTTCTTT.

This clone has just a few counts. The CDR3 DNA follows: TGTGCCATCAGTGACAGGGGCGGAGGAACTGAAGCTTTCTTT. Amino acid sequence: CAISDRGGGTEAFF. The chain recombines TRBV10-3 with TRBJ1-1; tentatively, D is TRBD1 (6 bases). There are 14 residues in the CDR3. CDR1 and CDR2 from the germline V gene are ENHRY and SYGVKD. Trimming took 3 bases from V and 5 from J, leaving 13 bases between them.

V is TRBV5-6 and J is TRBJ1-2, with D uncertain. V lost 5 bases and J 0 bases, leaving 8 bases between the germline ends. Germline V lookup: CDR1 SGHDT, CDR2 YYEEEE. This CDR3 region has 13 residues. CDR3 sequence reads: CASSGQPNYGYTF. The CDR3 nucleotides read TGTGCCAGCAGTGGGCAGCCTAACTATGGCTACACCTTC.